This T cell receptor (beta chain) was recovered during a study of OX40 agonist ivuxolimab in advanced cancers. The overall study: Partial responses were seen in three patients, one with hepatocellular carcinoma and two with cutaneous melanoma.

Profiling relied on immunoSEQ multiplex PCR, and the TCRdb table lists in-frame clones only, not all of them. The data show approximately 72,000 clones, approximately 80% seen once. It was autoimmune disease history or systemic immunosuppression that excluded patients. Germline values: CDR1 MDHEN, CDR2 SYDVKM. The length of the CDR3 is 14 residues. V dropped 2 bases and J dropped 3 bases, with 9 bases sitting between them. The source of this sequence is an adult with an advanced solid tumor such as melanoma, head and neck, liver or kidney cancer. V gene TRBV28 combines with J gene TRBJ2-3; D is uncertain. This specimen was CD4+ or CD8+ T cells sorted from blood, taken in a trial of the OX40 agonist ivuxolimab. The CDR3 is CASSLAGLTDTQYF. CDR3 DNA: TGTGCCAGCAGTTTAGCAGGTTTGACAGATACGCAGTATTTT.